This T cell receptor (beta chain) is drawn from a study of molecular identifiers for immune sequencing clone quantification. Based on a CD8+CD4-CCR7+CD45RA+ profile, naive CD8 T cells were sorted. Findings and limits, study-wide: Investigators reportedly could detect spiked Jurkat TCR RNA from one cell among approximately 1.1 million naive cells. Naive cells had under 1% of molecules in clones above 20 RNA copies, effectors over 98%.

A remark on this clonotype: Its cognate antigen is unknown.

TCRdb processed the PCR reads anew with MiXCR; each CDR3 protein has one entry. This table has fewer than 350,000 distinct CDR3 sequences, 24% appearing once. The V gene lost 10 bases and the J gene lost 1 base, with 18 bases spanning the gap. There are 15 residues in the CDR3. From germline, CDR1 is LGHNT and CDR2 FRNRAP. The TCR was taken from a human donor in good health. Some libraries in this study had Jurkat cell RNA spiked in. The specimen was naive CD8+ T cells from blood, with Jurkat cell RNA spiked in. Indicated subset: FACS-sorted CD8+CD4-CCR7+CD45RA+ naive T cells. The rearrangement links TRBV12-5 to TRBJ2-3; D not resolved. CDR3 DNA sequence: TGTGCTACCCACTCCGGTGGCAGTGGCACAGATACGCAGTATTTT. The encoded protein is CATHSGGSGTDTQYF.